The 21 T cell receptor beta chains below come from one sample, sequenced in a study of T cells in localized non-small cell lung cancer (dated by TCRdb to 2018 to 2020). Library method: the immunoSEQ multiplex PCR assay. What TCRdb holds here is the immuneACCESS table cut down to in-frame rearrangements. Part of the clones is not present; checked against another copy, under half of the missing clones reflect an unresolved V gene, and the others are unexplained. A total of approximately 46,000 clones appear in this sample, around 81% of them only once. Of the sample, roughly a sixth falls within the top ten clones. Sequencing used peripheral blood mononuclear cells, obtained before any cancer treatment. These TCRs come from a man aged 40 to 70 with stage III lung adenocarcinoma.

A single count supports this clone. This sequence joins TRBV5-5 and TRBJ1-5; a possible D gene is TRBD1 (6 bases). V gave up 4 bases and J gave up 2 bases, with 10 bases separating them. CDR1 is SGHKS and CDR2 is YYEKEE in the germline V gene (reference sequence). CDR3 length: 14 residues. Written as DNA, the CDR3 is TGTGCCAGCAGCCACTCAGGGGGCAATCAGCCCCAGCATTTT. It codes for CASSHSGGNQPQHF.

V is TRBV7-2 and J is TRBJ2-2; D possibly matches TRBD1 or TRBD2 (6 bases each). This CDR3 spans 14 amino acids. Germline V lookup: CDR1 SGHTA, CDR2 FQGNSA. Trimming cost V 3 bases and J 7 bases, with 12 bases left between them. CDR3 protein: CASSLGGSNGELFF. CDR3 sequence (DNA): TGTGCCAGCAGCTTGGGGGGCTCGAACGGGGAGCTGTTTTTT. Full variable domain (outside the CDR3, taken from reference TRBV7-2 and TRBJ2-2): GAGVSQSPSNKVTEKGKDVELRCDPISGHTALYWYRQSLGQGLEFLIYFQGNSAPDKSGLPSDRFSAERTGGSVSTLTIQRTQQEDSAVYLCASSLGGSNGELFFGEGSRLTVL.

This chain uses TRBV28 with TRBJ2-1; D might be TRBD1 or TRBD2, each matching 5 bases. V gave up 5 bases and J gave up 3 bases, with 14 bases separating them. The germline V gene encodes CDR1 MDHEN and CDR2 SYDVKM. The CDR3 has 15 amino acids. This chain's CDR3 is CASSPWDGLYNEQFF. The CDR3 DNA follows: TGTGCCAGCAGTCCCTGGGACGGCCTCTACAATGAGCAGTTCTTC.

This sequence joins TRBV2 and TRBJ2-7; perhaps TRBD1 as D (6 bases). CDR3 length: 13 residues. Germline CDR1 and CDR2: SNHLY and FYNNEI. Trimming took off 6 bases at V and 7 bases at J, with 16 bases between the two ends. The CDR3 sequence: CASRNTAGEEQYF. For the CDR3, the DNA is TGTGCCAGCAGAAACACCGCAGGGGAAGAGCAGTACTTC. The whole variable domain, remainder taken from reference TRBV2 and TRBJ2-7, is EPEVTQTPSHQVTQMGQEVILRCVPISNHLYFYWYRQILGQKVEFLVSFYNNEISEKSEIFDDQFSVERPDGSNFTLKIRSTKLEDSAMYFCASRNTAGEEQYFGPGTRLTVT.

This clone occurred a few times. The chain carries TRBV6-5 and TRBJ2-2, with 9 nucleotides matching TRBD2. Germline CDR1 and CDR2: MNHEY and SVGAGI. The CDR3 has 16 residues. The trim removed 0 bases at V and 6 bases at J, leaving 5 bases unmatched. The CDR3 loop reads CASSYSGGGAAGELFF. CDR3 coding DNA: TGTGCCAGCAGTTACTCGGGCGGGGGGGCCGCCGGGGAGCTGTTTTTT.

The chain uses TRBV9 and TRBJ1-2, with a weak D call TRBD1 (6 bases). Deletions cut 0 bases from V and 6 bases from J, with 9 bases between. Germline V gene data show CDR1 as SGDLS and CDR2 as YYNGEE. The CDR3 spans 13 residues. Here the CDR3 DNA reads TGTGCCAGCAGCGTAGGACAGGCGGATGGCTACACCTTC. It codes for CASSVGQADGYTF.

The rearrangement uses TRBV11-3 and TRBJ2-2; D might be TRBD1 (6 bases). The CDR3 has 16 residues. Between the trimmed V and J ends, which lost 5 bases and 0 bases, there was a span of 13 bases. CDR1 and CDR2 from the germline V gene are SGHNT and YENEEA. The CDR3 DNA is TGTGCCAGCAGCCAACTGGGGGACACGAACACCGGGGAGCTGTTTTTT. Its translation: CASSQLGDTNTGELFF. Combining the CDR3 with reference TRBV11-3 and TRBJ2-2 gives the whole variable domain EAGVVQSPRYKIIEKKQPVAFWCNPISGHNTLYWYLQNLGQGPELLIRYENEEAVDDSQLPKDRFSAERLKGVDSTLKIQPAELGDSAVYLCASSQLGDTNTGELFFGEGSRLTVL.

The CDR3 loop is CASSWTPSYEQYF. The CDR3 coding sequence is TGCGCCAGCAGCTGGACTCCGTCCTACGAGCAGTACTTC. V gene TRBV5-1 combines with J gene TRBJ2-7; a possible D gene is TRBD2 (5 bases). V gave up 3 bases and J gave up 1 base, with 8 bases separating them. CDR3 length equals 13 residues. Germline CDR1 reads SGHRS; CDR2 reads YFSETQ.

The chain carries TRBV18 and TRBJ2-5; D remains ambiguous. V lost 6 bases to trimming and J lost 3 bases, with 14 bases between them. The CDR3 length is 14 residues. Per the germline V gene, CDR1 is KGHSH and CDR2 is LQKENI. The CDR3, as DNA: TGTGCCAGCTCGGCAGGATGGGGTAAAGAGACCCAGTACTTC. It encodes CASSAGWGKETQYF.

This chain links TRBV27 with TRBJ2-6; D gene unclear. The CDR3 spans 14 residues. Germline CDR1 reads MNHEY; CDR2 reads SMNVEV (reference sequence). V gave up 5 bases and J gave up 0 bases, with 5 bases separating them. The CDR3 spells CASSPDSGANVLTF. The CDR3 DNA is TGTGCCAGCAGTCCCGACTCTGGGGCCAACGTCCTGACTTTC.

The rearrangement uses TRBV5-1 and TRBJ2-3; 10 nucleotides match TRBD2. The CDR3 sequence is 14 residues long. V trimming: 2 bases; J trimming: 4 bases; junction bases outside the gene matches: 1. The germline gives CDR1 SGHRS, CDR2 YFSETQ. The CDR3 loop reads CASSFLAGADTQYF. CDR3 DNA: TGCGCCAGCAGCTTTCTAGCGGGGGCAGATACGCAGTATTTT.

This clone has a single count. The rearrangement links TRBV10-1 to TRBJ2-5, with 11 bases identical to TRBD2. Germline assignment: CDR1 WNHNN and CDR2 SYGVQD (reference sequence). Trimming cost V 0 bases and J 2 bases; bases outside gene matches: 8. The CDR3 contains 18 residues. CDR3 protein: CASSESSTSGGKQETQYF. DNA for the CDR3: TGCGCCAGCAGTGAGTCGAGTACTAGCGGGGGAAAACAAGAGACCCAGTACTTC.

J is TRBJ2-1 and V is TRBV19; a possible D gene is TRBD1 (5 bases). This CDR3 region has 12 residues. From germline, CDR1 is LNHDA and CDR2 SQIVND (reference sequence). V lost 5 bases to trimming and J lost 9 bases, with 11 bases between them. CDR3 sequence: CASSQGRGEQFF. CDR3 DNA sequence: TGTGCCAGTAGTCAGGGAAGAGGTGAGCAGTTCTTC.

This chain joins TRBV5-6 and TRBJ2-2; 8 bases are shared with TRBD2. V was pared by 8 bases and J by 1 base, with 4 bases of the junction left unmatched. The germline V gene has CDR1 SGHDT and CDR2 YYEEEE. This CDR3 region has 14 residues. The CDR3 loop is CASGAGENTGELFF. CDR3 DNA sequence: TGTGCCAGTGGAGCGGGGGAGAACACCGGGGAGCTGTTTTTT.

The chain joins TRBV18 to TRBJ2-1; 12 bases line up with TRBD1. CDR3 length equals 12 residues. Losses at the gene ends were 2 bases for V and 15 bases for J; bases not matched to a gene: 2. The germline V gene has CDR1 KGHSH and CDR2 LQKENI. The CDR3 loop is CASSPGTGGAFF. DNA for the CDR3: TGTGCCAGCTCACCAGGGACAGGGGGCGCGTTCTTC.

CDR3 residues: CASSVDRVNTGELFF. CDR3 nucleotides: TGTGCCAGCAGTGTCGACAGGGTTAACACCGGGGAGCTGTTTTTT. The chain employs TRBV2 and TRBJ2-2, with 7 nucleotides matching TRBD1. V shed 4 bases and J 2 bases; nucleotides not matched to a gene: 4. The CDR3 loop spans 15 amino acids. CDR1 and CDR2 (germline): SNHLY, FYNNEI.

The rearrangement uses TRBV6-4 and TRBJ2-5; D might be TRBD1 (7 bases). The V end lost 2 bases, the J end lost 2 bases, and 18 bases lay between the germline ends. The CDR3 spans 17 residues. From germline, CDR1 is MRHNA and CDR2 SNTAGT. This CDR3 is CASSDPLTGRTQETQYF. The CDR3 region has the DNA TGTGCCAGCAGTGACCCATTGACAGGGAGGACGCAAGAGACCCAGTACTTC.

The rearrangement joins TRBV15 to TRBJ1-5, with no clear D. V was shortened by 3 bases and J by 3 bases, with 3 bases between the two germline ends. CDR3 size: 12 residues. Germline CDR1 reads LNHNV; CDR2 reads YYDKDF (reference sequence). In DNA form, the CDR3 reads TGTGCCACCAGCAGCCTCAATCAGCCCCAGCATTTT. Translating gives CATSSLNQPQHF.

This clone appeared once. The chain couples TRBV7-2 to TRBJ2-2; 7 nucleotides match TRBD2. Germline lookup yields CDR1 SGHTA and CDR2 FQGNSA. This CDR3 region has 15 residues. The ends lost 1 base at V and 4 bases at J; junction bases unmatched: 3. CDR3 in amino acids: CASSLVGGVTGELFF. The CDR3, as DNA: TGTGCCAGCAGCTTAGTTGGGGGGGTCACCGGGGAGCTGTTTTTT.

The sample holds one count of this clone. The chain recombines TRBV7-9 with TRBJ2-3; 7 bases are a match to TRBD2. Trimming took 4 bases from V and 4 from J; bases not matched to a gene: 5. From germline, CDR1 is SEHNR and CDR2 FQNEAQ (reference sequence). The CDR3 is 14 amino acids. The CDR3 loop reads CASSSVRGADTQYF. In DNA, the CDR3 is TGTGCCAGCAGCTCCGTTCGGGGGGCAGATACGCAGTATTTT.

The V gene is TRBV2, the J gene TRBJ1-2, with a tentative D call TRBD1 (5 bases). CDR3 length equals 12 residues. Per the germline V gene, CDR1 is SNHLY and CDR2 is FYNNEI. Trimming pared 2 bases from V and 10 bases from J, leaving 11 bases between. Written as DNA, the CDR3 is TGTGCCAGCAGTGAAACGGGGGAATACTACACCTTC. It translates to CASSETGEYYTF.